The sequence of this T cell receptor (beta chain) was determined in a study of memory CD4+ T cells and cytomegalovirus serostatus. The sort gate was single viable CD3+CD4+CD8-CD45RO+ cells for memory CD4+ T cells. CMV serostatus came from serum IgG against pp150, pp28, p38, p52. CDR3 length equals 13 residues. V lost 6 bases and J lost 4, with 12 bases in between. CDR1 and CDR2 from the germline V gene are MDHEN and SYDVKM. The protocol was immunoSEQ multiplex PCR, while the TCRdb copy is restricted to in-frame clones and leaves out a portion. The sample lists some 60,000 clones; 70% to 80% were seen once.

This receptor was obtained from an adult in good health and CMV-seropositive. V gene TRBV28 combines with J gene TRBJ1-1; D may be TRBD1 (5 bases). Sequencing was done on a sample of memory CD4+ T cells from blood. CDR3 bases: TGTGCCAGCAGACCACCGGGGGTCACTGAAGCTTTCTTT. Translating it yields CASRPPGVTEAFF.